In this sample, the clone carrying this TCR beta chain turned up many times. Authors of the study amplified TCR beta CDR3 regions from RNA transcripts. A first-round RT-PCR of the TCR CDR3 used the HTBI primer set. TCRdb ran MiXCR on the multiplex PCR reads and lists one entry per CDR3 protein. The table lists roughly 350,000 distinct CDR3 sequences, roughly 15% of them singletons, with around 20% in the top ten. The sample originates from a study of T cells in Graves' hyperthyroidism and ophthalmopathy. Study-wide context: Any treatment followed the collection of peripheral blood at initial diagnosis.

PBMCs were sourced from more than 7.5 ml fresh peripheral blood. The J segment lost 1 base and the V segment lost 1 base, leaving 1 base of the junction unmatched. The CDR3 is 15 amino acids. CDR1 KGHDR and CDR2 SFDVKD come from the germline V gene. Sequenced sample: blood. This chain uses TRBV24-1 with TRBJ2-5, with 8 bases that match TRBD1. The TCR sequence derives from a woman aged 25 to 39 with Graves' ophthalmopathy. The CDR3 bases are TGTGCCACCAGTGATTTTGACAGGGGCCAAGAGACCCAGTACTTC. Encoded protein: CATSDFDRGQETQYF.